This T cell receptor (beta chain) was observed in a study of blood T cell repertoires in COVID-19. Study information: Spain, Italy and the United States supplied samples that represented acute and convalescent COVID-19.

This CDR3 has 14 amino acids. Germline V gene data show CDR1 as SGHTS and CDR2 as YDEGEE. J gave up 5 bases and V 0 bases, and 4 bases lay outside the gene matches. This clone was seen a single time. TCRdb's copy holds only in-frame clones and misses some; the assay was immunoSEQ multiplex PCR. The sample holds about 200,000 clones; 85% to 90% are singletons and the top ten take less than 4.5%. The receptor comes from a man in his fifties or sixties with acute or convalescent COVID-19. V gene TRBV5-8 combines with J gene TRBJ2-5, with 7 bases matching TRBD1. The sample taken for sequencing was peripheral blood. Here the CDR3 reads CASSLGQGMETQYF. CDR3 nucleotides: TGTGCCAGCAGCTTGGGACAGGGTATGGAGACCCAGTACTTC.